The entry below describes one T cell receptor (beta chain). Germline assignment: CDR1 LGHDT and CDR2 YNNKEL (reference sequence). V was pared by 1 base and J by 2 bases, with 8 bases between. The CDR3 runs 14 residues. These data belong to a study of T-cell reconstitution after alpha-beta-depleted transplantation in children. Unique molecular identifiers were built into the TCRbeta library. Via MiXCR, TCRdb re-called the PCR reads, giving one row per CDR3 protein. The profile shows roughly 200,000 distinct CDR3 sequences, about 9.5% of them singletons. The TCR sequence derives from a human donor who donated a stem cell graft to a child with acute lymphoblastic leukemia. The sample in question was PBMCs from the stem cell graft donor, obtained from the stem cell graft. The chain is built from TRBV3-1 and TRBJ1-1; D ambiguous. The CDR3 is CASSQAPKNTEAFF. The CDR3 DNA sequence: TGTGCCAGCAGCCAAGCCCCGAAAAACACTGAAGCTTTCTTT.